The rows below give T cell receptor beta chains drawn from one sample of a study of T cell responses to AZD1222 COVID-19 vaccine. The data were produced by immunoSEQ multiplex PCR, yet TCRdb's version contains in-frame clones alone and is incomplete. The table has approximately 120,000 clones, 90% seen once; the top ten hold 6% to 9%. The specimen was peripheral blood, collected on day 0 of AZD1222 vaccination. The receptors were sampled from an adult in good health. Each CDR3 is given without its conserved first and last residue. Fields, in order: CDR3 protein, J gene, V gene, D gene. D genes are given only for firm matches.

cdr3_aa: ASSPSFGGTEAF
j_call: TRBJ1-1
v_call: TRBV11-2
d_call: .

cdr3_aa: ASSLVGTSNEKLF
j_call: TRBJ1-4
v_call: TRBV7-2
d_call: .

cdr3_aa: ASSQDGGRADTQY
j_call: TRBJ2-3
v_call: TRBV4-3
d_call: TRBD2

cdr3_aa: ASSSGLASTDTQY
j_call: TRBJ2-3
v_call: TRBV5-6
d_call: TRBD2

cdr3_aa: AVRDRGGLSTEAF
j_call: TRBJ1-1
v_call: TRBV24-1
d_call: TRBD1

cdr3_aa: ASSATGGGNTIY
j_call: TRBJ1-3
v_call: TRBV18
d_call: .

cdr3_aa: ASSAGVGYNEQF
j_call: TRBJ2-1
v_call: TRBV4-2
d_call: .

cdr3_aa: ASSAQGSVTGELF
j_call: TRBJ2-2
v_call: TRBV9
d_call: .

cdr3_aa: SVAGLAGGTYNEQF
j_call: TRBJ2-1
v_call: TRBV29-1
d_call: TRBD2

cdr3_aa: SVQGSGNEQF
j_call: TRBJ2-1
v_call: TRBV29-1
d_call: .

cdr3_aa: ASSSDVWVAYEQY
j_call: TRBJ2-7
v_call: TRBV5-5
d_call: .

cdr3_aa: ASSRRQGDNSPLH
j_call: TRBJ1-6
v_call: TRBV18
d_call: TRBD1

cdr3_aa: ASSLYQGGDTQY
j_call: TRBJ2-3
v_call: TRBV28
d_call: .

cdr3_aa: ASSEWDRANTEAF
j_call: TRBJ1-1
v_call: TRBV25-1
d_call: TRBD1

cdr3_aa: ASSLRDDTDTQY
j_call: TRBJ2-3
v_call: TRBV27
d_call: .

cdr3_aa: ASSFGYRGQETQY
j_call: TRBJ2-5
v_call: TRBV7-8
d_call: TRBD1

cdr3_aa: ASSLALGLGDGYT
j_call: TRBJ1-2
v_call: TRBV5-1
d_call: .

cdr3_aa: ASSIPPRGEAF
j_call: TRBJ1-1
v_call: TRBV19
d_call: .

cdr3_aa: ASSVDRNPEAF
j_call: TRBJ1-1
v_call: TRBV5-4
d_call: .

cdr3_aa: ATSRDTVSGNTIY
j_call: TRBJ1-3
v_call: TRBV15
d_call: .

cdr3_aa: ASSLDNGQSYNEQF
j_call: TRBJ2-1
v_call: TRBV11-3
d_call: .

cdr3_aa: ASSYRALAKNIQY
j_call: TRBJ2-4
v_call: TRBV28
d_call: .

cdr3_aa: ASSSGLAGRKAQDTQY
j_call: TRBJ2-3
v_call: TRBV7-9
d_call: TRBD2

cdr3_aa: ASSYFSPRSYEQY
j_call: TRBJ2-7
v_call: TRBV6-5
d_call: .

cdr3_aa: ASSLTGDSWKTQY
j_call: TRBJ2-5
v_call: TRBV6-5
d_call: TRBD1

cdr3_aa: ASSWGPNEAF
j_call: TRBJ1-1
v_call: TRBV10-2
d_call: .

cdr3_aa: ASSPGLASGPQETQY
j_call: TRBJ2-5
v_call: TRBV5-8
d_call: TRBD2

cdr3_aa: ASSMRTPIYNEQF
j_call: TRBJ2-1
v_call: TRBV19
d_call: .

cdr3_aa: ASSSPGKQETQY
j_call: TRBJ2-5
v_call: TRBV5-1
d_call: .

cdr3_aa: SVGRASKTDTQY
j_call: TRBJ2-3
v_call: TRBV29-1
d_call: .

cdr3_aa: ASSPHPSLAKNIQY
j_call: TRBJ2-4
v_call: TRBV28
d_call: .

cdr3_aa: ASGSGSLGGANVLT
j_call: TRBJ2-6
v_call: TRBV5-1
d_call: .

cdr3_aa: ASSRLAATSTDTQY
j_call: TRBJ2-3
v_call: TRBV4-2
d_call: TRBD2

cdr3_aa: ASSLGVGNSPLH
j_call: TRBJ1-6
v_call: TRBV28
d_call: .

cdr3_aa: ASSPTGGESPLH
j_call: TRBJ1-6
v_call: TRBV2
d_call: TRBD1

cdr3_aa: ASSPGAYEQY
j_call: TRBJ2-7
v_call: TRBV18
d_call: .

cdr3_aa: ASSLGGSETQY
j_call: TRBJ2-5
v_call: TRBV11-2
d_call: TRBD2

cdr3_aa: ASTQKGNQPQH
j_call: TRBJ1-5
v_call: TRBV6-5
d_call: .

cdr3_aa: ASSPDRASQPQH
j_call: TRBJ1-5
v_call: TRBV27
d_call: TRBD1

cdr3_aa: ASSPRDRENTEAF
j_call: TRBJ1-1
v_call: TRBV5-4
d_call: TRBD1

cdr3_aa: ASSIDWTTGELF
j_call: TRBJ2-2
v_call: TRBV19
d_call: .

cdr3_aa: ASSQRGAEGYT
j_call: TRBJ1-2
v_call: TRBV27
d_call: .